The next 27 T cell receptor beta chains were all read from a single sample in a study of beta chain features in type 1 diabetes. Broader study findings: The study found moderately but significantly shorter TCRB CDR3s in all four CD4+ subsets of Type 1 diabetes patients.

The isolated RNA, all of it, was reverse transcribed, so expressed TCRB transcripts were what got sequenced. Measured with immunoSEQ multiplex PCR; TCRdb has only the in-frame clones, and not every one. This repertoire shows some 700,000 clones, roughly an eighth found once; its top ten account for 0.022%. Their antigens are not known. The sequencing sample was made of naive CD4+ T cells from blood. Source of these receptors: a man aged 18 to 29 with type 1 diabetes.

This clone appeared a few times. CDR3 amino acids: CASSSRARTGYTF. The CDR3 DNA reads as TGTGCCAGCAGCTCCCGGGCCCGTACGGGCTACACCTTC. The genes are TRBV11-2 and TRBJ1-2; no firm D call. Trimming cost V 4 bases and J 8 bases, with 14 bases left between them. The CDR3 has 13 residues. Looked up from germline, CDR1 is SGHAT and CDR2 is FQNNGV.

The J gene is TRBJ1-1, the V gene TRBV11-2; 11 nucleotides match TRBD1. This CDR3 is built from 14 residues. Trimming took 4 bases from V and 8 from J; bases not matched to a gene: 6. The V gene's germline CDR1 is SGHAT and CDR2 FQNNGV. The CDR3 DNA sequence: TGTGCCAGCAGCTCCGCCGGGACAGGGGGAGAAGCTTTCTTT. It codes for CASSSAGTGGEAFF.

This chain joins TRBV29-1 and TRBJ2-1; the match to TRBD2 covers 9 bases. The CDR3 sequence is 15 residues long. Germline V gene sequence: CDR1 SQVTM, CDR2 ANQGSEA. V lost 4 bases to trimming and J lost 0 bases; unmatched junction nucleotides: 4. As DNA, the CDR3 is TGCAGCGTTGGCGTAGCGGGGGCCTCCTACAATGAGCAGTTCTTC. It translates to CSVGVAGASYNEQFF.

The chain recombines TRBV25-1 with TRBJ2-7; a possible D gene is TRBD1 (5 bases). There are 15 residues in the CDR3. V gave up 4 bases and J gave up 5 bases, with 18 bases separating them. Per the germline V gene, CDR1 is MGHDK and CDR2 is SYGVNS. The CDR3 DNA follows: TGTGCCAGCAGTGGCCAGGGTATTAGAGAGGACGAGCAGTACTTC. It is translated as CASSGQGIREDEQYF.

The genes are TRBV15 and TRBJ2-3; 8 nucleotides agree with TRBD2. This CDR3 region has 17 residues. Germline V gene lookup returns CDR1 LNHNV and CDR2 YYDKDF (reference sequence). V lost 3 bases and J lost 3; bases outside the gene matches: 11. CDR3 amino acids: CATSRAARGGTTDTQYF. As DNA, the CDR3 is TGTGCCACCAGCAGGGCAGCCCGGGGGGGCACAACAGATACGCAGTATTTT.

This clone has only a few counts. The CDR3 spells CASSYIQGANYGYTF. For the CDR3, the DNA is TGTGCCAGCAGTTACATCCAGGGGGCTAACTATGGCTACACCTTC. The rearrangement joins TRBV6-5 to TRBJ1-2; 7 positions agree with TRBD1. The germline V gene encodes CDR1 MNHEY and CDR2 SVGAGI. CDR3 length: 15 residues. V lost 2 bases and J lost 0; bases outside the gene matches: 3.

V and J are TRBV10-3 and TRBJ2-5; either TRBD1 or TRBD2 may fit D (5 bases each). With 3 bases removed from V and 7 bases from J, the gap between germline ends came to 24 bases. The length of the CDR3 is 17 residues. Looked up from germline, CDR1 is ENHRY and CDR2 is SYGVKD. The DNA for the CDR3 is TGTGCCATCAGTGATGGGACGCCCGGACGAGAAAAGGGGACCCAGTACTTC. Translating gives CAISDGTPGREKGTQYF.

The V gene is TRBV5-1, the J gene TRBJ2-1, with TRBD2 matching 9 bases. Germline loops: CDR1 SGHRS, CDR2 YFSETQ. CDR3 length: 14 amino acids. V lost 6 bases, J lost 5 bases, and 6 bases stayed unmatched. The CDR3 sequence: CASTRTSENNEQFF. The CDR3 bases are TGCGCCAGCACGCGGACTAGCGAGAACAATGAGCAGTTCTTC. Complete variable domain (other parts from reference TRBV5-1 and TRBJ2-1): KAGVTQTPRYLIKTRGQQVTLSCSPISGHRSVSWYQQTPGQGLQFLFEYFSETQRNKGNFPGRFSGRQFSNSRSEMNVSTLELGDSALYLCASTRTSENNEQFFGPGTRLTVL.

This clone was detected only a few times. This chain uses TRBV2 with TRBJ1-1; D gene uncertain. This CDR3 region has 13 residues. Trimming shortened V by 3 bases and J by 8 bases, and 13 bases separated the two germline ends. From germline, CDR1 is SNHLY and CDR2 FYNNEI. CDR3 residues: CASSDREWAEAFF. The CDR3 coding sequence is TGTGCCAGCAGTGATCGAGAGTGGGCAGAAGCTTTCTTT.

This chain connects TRBV15 to TRBJ1-1; 7 nucleotides match TRBD1. Unmatched junction bases numbered 13, after V lost 3 bases and J lost 0 bases. CDR3 length equals 18 residues. Germline assignment: CDR1 LNHNV and CDR2 YYDKDF (reference sequence). The CDR3 nucleotides read TGTGCCACCAGCAGCCCAATTGGGGACAGCGCTATGAACACTGAAGCTTTCTTT. This translates into CATSSPIGDSAMNTEAFF.

This clone was counted between two and nine times. The genes are TRBV27 and TRBJ1-1; no reliable D call. Per germline, CDR1 MNHEY and CDR2 SMNVEV (reference sequence). V lost 2 bases and J 0 bases, leaving 7 bases between the germline ends. There are 14 residues in the CDR3. DNA of the CDR3: TGTGCCAGCAGTTTACTAGACATGAACACTGAAGCTTTCTTT. It codes for CASSLLDMNTEAFF.

This clone was counted once. The chain combines TRBV7-2 with TRBJ2-7; TRBD2 aligns across 7 bases. The V gene's germline CDR1 is SGHTA and CDR2 FQGNSA. V lost 5 bases, J lost 2 bases, and 12 bases stayed unmatched. This CDR3 is built from 16 residues. The CDR3 bases are TGTGCCAGCAGCCCCCTCGGGGGGTACATCCCCTACGAGCAGTACTTC. Translated: CASSPLGGYIPYEQYF. Combining the CDR3 with reference TRBV7-2 and TRBJ2-7 gives the whole variable domain GAGVSQSPSNKVTEKGKDVELRCDPISGHTALYWYRQSLGQGLEFLIYFQGNSAPDKSGLPSDRFSAERTGGSVSTLTIQRTQQEDSAVYLCASSPLGGYIPYEQYFGPGTRLTVT.

Only a few counts were recorded for this clone. The rearrangement links TRBV27 to TRBJ1-5, with D tentatively TRBD1 (5 bases). The V gene lost 5 bases and the J gene lost 0 bases, with 17 bases spanning the gap. Germline V CDR1 and CDR2: MNHEY, SMNVEV (reference sequence). The CDR3 loop spans 17 amino acids. The CDR3 loop is CASSRGTAPYSNQPQHF. Written as DNA, the CDR3 is TGTGCCAGCAGTAGAGGGACGGCTCCGTATAGCAATCAGCCCCAGCATTTT.

V and J are TRBV6-4 and TRBJ2-1; D gene ambiguous. Trimming shortened V by 5 bases and J by 5 bases, and 19 bases separated the two germline ends. Germline V gives CDR1 MRHNA, CDR2 SNTAGT. This CDR3 is built from 16 residues. CDR3 in amino acids: CASSSRTTSFNNEQFF. The DNA of the CDR3 is TGTGCCAGCAGTTCACGGACGACCTCGTTCAACAATGAGCAGTTCTTC.

The chain has TRBV30 and TRBJ1-2; a possible D gene is TRBD1 (6 bases). The V end was cut by 2 bases, the J end by 7 bases, with 23 bases between. This CDR3 spans 16 amino acids. CDR1 and CDR2 (germline): GTSNPN, SVGIG (reference sequence). CDR3 sequence (DNA): TGTGCCTGGAGTACCCCGGGGCCCAGGGGAAATTCTGGCTACACCTTC. Protein sequence: CAWSTPGPRGNSGYTF.

This sequence joins TRBV30 and TRBJ2-3; a weak D match, TRBD1 (6 bases). CDR3 length equals 13 residues. The germline gives CDR1 GTSNPN, CDR2 SVGIG (reference sequence). Trimming took off 5 bases at V and 9 bases at J, with 18 bases between the two ends. The CDR3 loop reads CAWAAGAQGTQYF. The CDR3 coding sequence is TGTGCCTGGGCGGCAGGGGCACAAGGGACGCAGTATTTT. Together with reference TRBV30 and TRBJ2-3, the CDR3 gives the full variable domain: SQTIHQWPATLVQPVGSPLSLECTVEGTSNPNLYWYRQAAGRGLQLLFYSVGIGQISSEVPQNLSASRPQDRQFILSSKKLLLSDSGFYLCAWAAGAQGTQYFGPGTRLTVL.

The genes are TRBV30 and TRBJ2-2; 7 nucleotides agree with TRBD1. The CDR3 is 14 residues long. The J segment lost 5 bases and the V segment lost 0 bases, leaving 3 bases of the junction unmatched. Germline assignment: CDR1 GTSNPN and CDR2 SVGIG (reference sequence). The CDR3 DNA sequence: TGTGCCTGGAGTGTAACAGGGGCGACCGGGGAGCTGTTTTTT. Translated, it gives CAWSVTGATGELFF.

In its sample, this clone was seen a few times. This chain connects TRBV7-3 to TRBJ1-4; possible D gene TRBD1, 6 bases. Germline CDR1 is SGHTA and CDR2 is FQGTGA. The CDR3 is 14 residues long. Trimming took 5 bases from V and 7 from J, leaving 14 bases between them. In nucleotides, the CDR3 is TGTGCCAGCAGCGAACCAGGGGTTGGTGAAAAACTGTTTTTT. Protein: CASSEPGVGEKLFF.

The V gene is TRBV2, the J gene TRBJ1-2; D gene unclear. The CDR3 runs to 13 residues. Between the trimmed V and J ends, which lost 6 bases and 8 bases, there was a span of 16 bases. The germline V gene has CDR1 SNHLY and CDR2 FYNNEI. The CDR3 nucleotides are TGTGCCAGCAGGTCCATTAGTGTGGAAGGCTACACCTTC. Translating gives CASRSISVEGYTF.

This clone has only a few counts. The rearrangement joins TRBV30 to TRBJ1-4; no firm D call. The V gene lost 3 bases and the J gene lost 5 bases, with 7 bases spanning the gap. Germline V gene sequence: CDR1 GTSNPN, CDR2 SVGIG (reference sequence). The CDR3 length is 12 residues. CDR3 residues: CAWSELNEKLFF. The CDR3 DNA follows: TGTGCCTGGAGCGAATTGAATGAAAAACTGTTTTTT.

The genes are TRBV30 and TRBJ1-1; D perhaps matches TRBD1 (6 bases). Germline loops: CDR1 GTSNPN, CDR2 SVGIG (reference sequence). Trimming took off 4 bases at V and 0 bases at J, with 15 bases between the two ends. The CDR3 runs to 15 residues. The CDR3 DNA follows: TGTGCCTGGAAATTCGGGGGCGTCATGAACACTGAAGCTTTCTTT. As protein: CAWKFGGVMNTEAFF.

This clone was counted only a few times. This chain uses TRBV11-2 with TRBJ2-3, with D perhaps TRBD1 (6 bases). The ends were cut back, 7 bases at V and 3 bases at J, with 14 bases in the middle. The germline CDR1 and CDR2 sequences are SGHAT and FQNNGV. CDR3 length: 14 amino acids. CDR3 DNA: TGTGCCAGCACCGACGCAGGGGAGACAGATACGCAGTATTTT. Translating it yields CASTDAGETDTQYF.

The chain employs TRBV2 and TRBJ1-5, with a possible D match to TRBD1 (5 bases). Per the germline V gene, CDR1 is SNHLY and CDR2 is FYNNEI. CDR3 length equals 16 residues. Trimming pared 0 bases from V and 5 bases from J, leaving 14 bases between. CDR3 protein: CASSEARGDPHQPQHF. The DNA of the CDR3 is TGTGCCAGCAGTGAAGCGCGGGGGGACCCCCATCAGCCCCAGCATTTT.

The CDR3 spells CASSWLGPATNEKLFF. For the CDR3, the DNA is TGTGCCAGCAGTTGGCTGGGCCCGGCAACTAATGAAAAACTGTTTTTT. The gene calls are TRBV28 and TRBJ1-4, with D hard to call. Germline values: CDR1 MDHEN, CDR2 SYDVKM. This CDR3 has 16 amino acids. Trimming took 4 bases from V and 0 from J, leaving 12 bases between them.

This chain uses TRBV9 with TRBJ2-5; 8 bases agree with TRBD2. With V trimmed by 0 bases and J by 4 bases, 11 bases remained unmatched. Germline CDR1 is SGDLS and CDR2 is YYNGEE. The CDR3 has 17 amino acids. The CDR3 DNA reads as TGTGCCAGCAGCGTAGGGTACCCGGGGGGGCCGCCAGAGACCCAGTACTTC. It encodes CASSVGYPGGPPETQYF.

The DNA of the CDR3 is TGTGCCAGCAGTTTAAACTCCTACAATGAGCAGTTCTTC. This codes for CASSLNSYNEQFF. The chain joins TRBV6-5 to TRBJ2-1; D remains unclear. Between the trimmed V and J ends, which lost 4 bases and 0 bases, there was a span of 4 bases. CDR1 MNHEY and CDR2 SVGAGI come from the germline V gene. This CDR3 comprises 13 residues.

V usage is TRBV6-5 and J usage is TRBJ1-6; TRBD1 agrees at 8 bases. Per germline, CDR1 MNHEY and CDR2 SVGAGI. The CDR3 has 12 amino acids. V shed 5 bases, J shed 9 bases, and the junction held 0 bases outside the gene matches. The CDR3 region has the DNA TGTGCCAGCAGTGGACAGGGTTCACCCCTCCACTTT. This gives the protein CASSGQGSPLHF.